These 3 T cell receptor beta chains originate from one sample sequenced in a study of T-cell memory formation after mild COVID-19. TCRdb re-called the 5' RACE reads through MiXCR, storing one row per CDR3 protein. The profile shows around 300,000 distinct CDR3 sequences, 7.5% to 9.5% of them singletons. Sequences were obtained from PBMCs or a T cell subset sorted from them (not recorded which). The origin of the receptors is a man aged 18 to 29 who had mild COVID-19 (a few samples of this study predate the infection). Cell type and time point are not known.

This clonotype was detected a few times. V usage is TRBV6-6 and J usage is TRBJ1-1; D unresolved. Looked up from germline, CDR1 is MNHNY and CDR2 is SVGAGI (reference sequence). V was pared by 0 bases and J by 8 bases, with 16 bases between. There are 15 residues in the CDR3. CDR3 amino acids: CASSYSSSGGPEAFF. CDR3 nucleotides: TGTGCCAGCAGTTACTCGAGTTCCGGTGGACCCGAAGCTTTCTTT.

The CDR3 nucleotides are TGTGCCACCAGTGATCCCGGGACAGGGGGCGCTGAGCAGTTCTTC. It yields the protein CATSDPGTGGAEQFF. The J gene is TRBJ2-1, the V gene TRBV24-1, with 12 bases fitting TRBD1. The V gene end was trimmed by 3 bases and the J gene end by 9 bases; junction bases not matched to a gene: 5. CDR3 length: 15 residues. Per the germline V gene, CDR1 is KGHDR and CDR2 is SFDVKD.

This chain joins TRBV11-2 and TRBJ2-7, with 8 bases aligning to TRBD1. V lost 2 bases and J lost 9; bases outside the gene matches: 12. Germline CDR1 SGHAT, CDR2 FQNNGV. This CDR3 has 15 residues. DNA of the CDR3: TGTGCCAGCAGCTTACCCGGGACAGGAGATTTGGGGCAGTACTTC. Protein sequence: CASSLPGTGDLGQYF.